This TCR beta chain stems from a study of breast tumors, draining lymph nodes, adjacent tissues (dated by TCRdb to the mid-2010s). Context from the whole study: TCR beta repertoires were compared across tumor, adjacent nontumor tissue and axillary lymph nodes obtained from breast cancer patients. In human breast cancer, the study set out to assess how tumor, surrounding tissue and draining lymph node repertoires relate to one another and whether T cells might be exchanged between them. Study-wide findings and limitations: The conclusion that tumor T cells originate in lymph nodes was presented as consistent with a hypothesis rather than as directly demonstrated. Tumor T-cell repertoires showed less diversity than lymph node repertoires and more diversity than nontumor tissue repertoires, and tumor T-cell repertoires showed preferential V and J gene usage. In luminal-like breast cancer, tumor and nontumor tissue repertoires resembled each other significantly more than in basal-like breast cancer. A scenario in which most tumor T cells derive from the lymph node and then expand within tumor tissue was judged to be consistent with the data.

TCRdb lists the instrument as Illumina HiSeq 2000. TCR beta chain libraries were generated by multiplex PCR amplification. The amplified TCR beta chain products were analyzed by high-throughput sequencing. The raw public data were reprocessed by TCRdb itself: fastp quality trimming at Q25, MiXCR clonotype calling, in-frame beta chains only. When rows share a CDR3 protein, they turn into one entry using the most common DNA and genes. The sample table lists around 150,000 distinct CDR3 sequences, about 22% of them with a count of one. 2.6% of the sample rests with the top ten. Lymph node samples came from the axillary draining lymph nodes of breast cancer patients. This clonotype was seen repeatedly, ten times or more. Its antigen is not yet known. No qualities accompany the bases; no much larger clone lies one base away. The source material was axillary lymph node tissue. The receptor was isolated from a female donor with breast cancer. Some clones in this sample may be carry-over from other donors' samples.

DNA sequence: TGTGCCAGCAGTTCCACAAAGACAGTTAGCACAGATACGCAGTATTTT. It translates as CASSSTKTVSTDTQYF. The chain employs TRBV6-2 or TRBV6-3 and TRBJ2-3; a tentative D match to TRBD1 spans 5 bases. The germline V gene gives CDR1 as MNHEY and CDR2 as SVGEGT. V sheds 4 bases and J sheds 0 bases, leaving 14 bases between their ends. Inclusive of the bounding cysteine and phenylalanine, the CDR3 is 16 residues long. Kept here is only the CDR3 DNA, which spans 48 bases and is read in frame from base 1.